This T cell receptor (beta chain) is from a study of somatic mutations in cytotoxic T cells in rheumatoid arthritis. General study results and limits: Each of about an eighth of the 65 patients had a largest CD8+ clone that made up more than 20% of CD8+ cells.

Some clones are missing from TCRdb's copy, which holds only in-frame ones; the method was immunoSEQ multiplex PCR. The sample includes 2,500 to 3,500 clones, 80% to 95% of them seen just once. Germline V gene lookup returns CDR1 SNHLY and CDR2 FYNNEI. Trimming pared 10 bases from V and 3 bases from J, leaving 16 bases between. The CDR3 has 13 residues. About this clone itself: Its matching antigen is unknown.

This sequence originates from a woman under 30 with rheumatoid arthritis. The chain links TRBV2 to TRBJ2-7; D perhaps matches TRBD2 (6 bases). The material sequenced was CD8+ T cells sorted from blood. CDR3 amino acids: CAIGGGDLYEQYF. The DNA for the CDR3 is TGTGCCATCGGTGGCGGGGACCTCTACGAGCAGTACTTC. Drawing the rest from reference TRBV2 and TRBJ2-7, the complete variable domain is EPEVTQTPSHQVTQMGQEVILRCVPISNHLYFYWYRQILGQKVEFLVSFYNNEISEKSEIFDDQFSVERPDGSNFTLKIRSTKLEDSAMYFCAIGGGDLYEQYFGPGTRLTVT.